The 19 T cell receptor beta chains in this list originate from one sample, sequenced in a study of control samples from healthy donors and cancer patients (TCRdb year 2020). The method behind the library was the immunoSEQ multiplex PCR assay. The clones in this table, taken by TCRdb from immuneACCESS, are in-frame only. Not every clone is retained; where verified, under half of the shortfall comes from an unresolved V gene, and the cause of the rest is unknown. The sample data list tens of thousands of clones, and less than 95% of these were observed just once. In total, the top ten clones hold more than 20% of the sample. The sample was PBMCs. The receptors stem from a woman in her forties with head and neck cancer.

This chain uses TRBV18 with TRBJ1-1; 8 bases align to TRBD1. V dropped 5 bases and J dropped 5; count of bases not matched to a gene: 10. Germline loops: CDR1 KGHSH, CDR2 LQKENI. The CDR3 has 15 amino acids. CDR3 sequence: CASSAYQGAGTEAFF. In DNA form, the CDR3 reads TGTGCCAGCTCAGCTTATCAGGGGGCGGGAACTGAAGCTTTCTTT.

This chain connects TRBV24-1 to TRBJ1-5; D gene ambiguous. V lost 7 bases and J 0 bases, leaving 9 bases between the germline ends. This CDR3 comprises 14 residues. The germline gives CDR1 KGHDR, CDR2 SFDVKD. CDR3 protein: CATSSFYSNQPQHF. CDR3 coding DNA: TGTGCCACCAGCTCGTTTTATAGCAATCAGCCCCAGCATTTT.

The V and J genes are TRBV7-2 and TRBJ1-4, with D perhaps matching TRBD1 (6 bases). Trimming pared 3 bases from V and 7 bases from J, leaving 15 bases between. Germline V gives CDR1 SGHTA, CDR2 FQGNSA. CDR3 length: 15 amino acids. The CDR3 spells CASSFVGGFSEKLFF. DNA of the CDR3: TGTGCCAGCAGCTTCGTGGGGGGCTTCAGTGAAAAACTGTTTTTT.

The chain carries TRBV19 and TRBJ2-7; either TRBD1 or TRBD2 may fit D (6 bases each). This CDR3 is built from 15 residues. In germline, CDR1 is LNHDA, CDR2 SQIVND (reference sequence). V was cut by 3 bases and J by 0 bases, with 12 bases left in between. Written as DNA, the CDR3 is TGTGCCAGTAGTATCCGGGGGCCGAGCTCCTACGAGCAGTACTTC. Protein: CASSIRGPSSYEQYF. The variable domain in full, with the rest retrieved from reference TRBV19 and TRBJ2-7, is DGGITQSPKYLFRKEGQNVTLSCEQNLNHDAMYWYRQDPGQGLRLIYYSQIVNDFQKGDIAEGYSVSREKKESFPLTVTSAQKNPTAFYLCASSIRGPSSYEQYFGPGTRLTVT.

This clone came up once. The chain has TRBV19 and TRBJ2-7, with 7 bases that match TRBD1. The J segment lost 2 bases and the V segment lost 5 bases, leaving 9 bases of the junction unmatched. CDR3 length: 15 amino acids. Germline loops: CDR1 LNHDA, CDR2 SQIVND (reference sequence). CDR3 sequence (DNA): TGTGCCAGTAGTGTATCGACAGGGATAGCCTACGAGCAGTACTTC. This sequence encodes CASSVSTGIAYEQYF.

The rearrangement joins TRBV7-6 to TRBJ1-5; D is unclear. CDR3 length equals 17 residues. With 5 bases removed from V and 0 bases from J, the gap between germline ends came to 17 bases. Germline V gene data show CDR1 as SGHVS and CDR2 as FNYEAQ. For the CDR3, the DNA is TGTGCCAGCAGCCCCCACCGACGGGAGTATAGCAATCAGCCCCAGCATTTT. Translating gives CASSPHRREYSNQPQHF.

The rearrangement links TRBV18 to TRBJ1-1, with D unclear. Germline V gene data show CDR1 as KGHSH and CDR2 as LQKENI. The CDR3 spans 13 residues. V was shortened by 2 bases and J by 3 bases, with 7 bases between the two germline ends. The CDR3 reads CASSPGGHTEAFF. The CDR3 DNA sequence: TGTGCCAGCTCACCAGGAGGTCACACTGAAGCTTTCTTT.

This rearrangement joins TRBV14 to TRBJ2-3; D possibly corresponds to TRBD2 (6 bases). Germline lookup yields CDR1 SGHDN and CDR2 FVKESK. The CDR3 extends over 14 amino acids. The V and J ends lost 1 base and 1 base respectively, with 6 bases between them. Here the CDR3 reads CASSQGGGTDTQYF. Written as DNA, the CDR3 is TGTGCCAGCAGCCAAGGGGGGGGCACAGATACGCAGTATTTT.

CDR3 DNA sequence: TGCGCCAGCAGCGCCCCGTCCCCCGGGGAGCTGTTTTTT. The encoded protein is CASSAPSPGELFF. The rearrangement uses TRBV5-1 and TRBJ2-2; D not certain. The CDR3 consists of 13 residues. The germline V gene has CDR1 SGHRS and CDR2 YFSETQ. Trimming removed 4 bases from V and 6 bases from J, with 10 bases in between.

The chain has TRBV19 and TRBJ1-1, with TRBD1 as a possible D gene (5 bases). With 3 bases removed from V and 5 bases from J, the gap between germline ends came to 10 bases. The CDR3 loop spans 13 amino acids. Germline CDR1 reads LNHDA; CDR2 reads SQIVND (reference sequence). The CDR3 spells CASSMGLGTEAFF. The CDR3 nucleotides read TGTGCCAGTAGTATGGGACTTGGGACTGAAGCTTTCTTT.

The V call is TRBV14, the J call TRBJ2-7, with 11 positions matching TRBD1. This CDR3 contains 16 residues. CDR1 and CDR2 (germline): SGHDN, FVKESK. The J segment lost 3 bases and the V segment lost 0 bases, leaving 4 bases of the junction unmatched. The CDR3 coding sequence is TGTGCCAGCAGCCAAGATCACGGGACAGGGGGCTACGAGCAGTACTTC. It yields the protein CASSQDHGTGGYEQYF. Variable domain in full (rest from reference TRBV14 and TRBJ2-7): EAGVTQFPSHSVIEKGQTVTLRCDPISGHDNLYWYRRVMGKEIKFLLHFVKESKQDESGMPNNRFLAERTGGTYSTLKVQPAELEDSGVYFCASSQDHGTGGYEQYFGPGTRLTVT.

This clone was seen only once. V and J are TRBV30 and TRBJ1-2; 7 nucleotides match TRBD1. Germline assignment: CDR1 GTSNPN and CDR2 SVGIG (reference sequence). The CDR3 runs 16 residues. V gave up 4 bases and J gave up 0 bases; unmatched junction bases: 11. The CDR3 protein is CAWTKTGFLPNYGYTF. The CDR3 coding sequence is TGTGCCTGGACGAAGACAGGGTTTCTTCCTAACTATGGCTACACCTTC.

The chain links TRBV19 to TRBJ1-2; TRBD1 agrees at 10 bases. Losses at the gene ends were 7 bases for V and 7 bases for J; bases not matched to a gene: 6. CDR1 and CDR2 from the germline V gene are LNHDA and SQIVND (reference sequence). This CDR3 is built from 13 residues. The CDR3 loop is CASNPGQGPGYTF. Here the CDR3 DNA reads TGTGCCAGTAACCCGGGACAGGGGCCTGGCTACACCTTC.

V and J are TRBV27 and TRBJ2-5; 13 bases match TRBD2. Losses at the gene ends were 5 bases for V and 4 bases for J; bases not matched to a gene: 13. The germline V gene has CDR1 MNHEY and CDR2 SMNVEV (reference sequence). This CDR3 has 18 residues. Here the CDR3 DNA reads TGTGCCAGCAGTGCCCTCGGACTAGCGGGAGATCATCGAGAGACCCAGTACTTC. Its translation is CASSALGLAGDHRETQYF.

The chain uses TRBV10-3 and TRBJ2-3; 8 bases align to TRBD2. The CDR3 sequence is 16 residues long. The V and J ends lost 3 bases and 2 bases, in that order; junction bases with no gene match: 7. The germline CDR1 and CDR2 sequences are ENHRY and SYGVKD. The CDR3 bases are TGTGCCATCAGTGAATCAGCGGGGGCGACCACAGATACGCAGTATTTT. This encodes CAISESAGATTDTQYF.

Here the CDR3 reads CASSVDGGGTDTQYF. CDR3 sequence (DNA): TGTGCCAGCAGCGTAGATGGTGGAGGCACAGATACGCAGTATTTT. The genes are TRBV9 and TRBJ2-3; no reliable D call. This CDR3 has 15 amino acids. Trimming cost V 0 bases and J 1 base, with 9 bases left between them. Germline CDR1 reads SGDLS; CDR2 reads YYNGEE. The complete variable domain, with remaining parts taken from reference TRBV9 and TRBJ2-3, reads DSGVTQTPKHLITATGQRVTLRCSPRSGDLSVYWYQQSLDQGLQFLIQYYNGEERAKGNILERFSAQQFPDLHSELNLSSLELGDSALYFCASSVDGGGTDTQYFGPGTRLTVL.

The rearrangement uses TRBV6-6 and TRBJ1-1; no clear D gene. CDR1 is MNHNY and CDR2 is SVGAGI in the germline V gene (reference sequence). V was trimmed by 0 bases and J by 0 bases, leaving 8 bases between them. The CDR3 spans 15 residues. CDR3: CASSYSGPVNTEAFF. The CDR3 DNA reads as TGTGCCAGCAGTTACTCCGGGCCGGTGAACACTGAAGCTTTCTTT.

The chain couples TRBV27 to TRBJ1-5; no definite D call. Germline assignment: CDR1 MNHEY and CDR2 SMNVEV (reference sequence). The CDR3 is 11 amino acids. V dropped 11 bases and J dropped 4 bases, with 9 bases sitting between them. The DNA for the CDR3 is TGTGCCTGCGGTGCAAATCAGCCCCAGCATTTT. This translates into CACGANQPQHF.

The chain has TRBV4-1 and TRBJ2-7, with 8 positions matching TRBD2. Unmatched junction bases numbered 20, after V lost 4 bases and J lost 3 bases. The CDR3 has 19 amino acids. In germline, CDR1 is MGHRA, CDR2 YSYEKL. CDR3 amino acids: CASSLRLPSPREGDYEQYF. The DNA for the CDR3 is TGCGCCAGCAGCCTCCGCCTCCCCTCCCCTCGGGAGGGCGACTACGAGCAGTACTTC.